This T cell receptor beta chain was sequenced for a study of CD8 T cells in Susac syndrome. The CDR3 is made up of 13 amino acids. Germline CDR1 reads SGHAT; CDR2 reads FQNNGV. The germline V and J ends were trimmed by 5 bases and 9 bases, with 14 bases remaining between them. Sequencing targeted TCR beta in blood CD8+ and CD4+ T cells. Isolation of CD8+ and CD4+ T cells was performed negatively, whereas enrichment of TEMRA cells was done by FACS. Random hexamers were used to reverse transcribe an amount of roughly 0.5 to 1 ug RNA. The CDR3 of TCR beta was amplified by immunoSEQ multiplex PCR across 54 Vbeta and 13 Jbeta. In TCRdb, the immunoSEQ multiplex PCR reads were re-called with MiXCR into one record per CDR3 protein. The sample includes fewer than 150,000 distinct CDR3 sequences, approximately 95% of them seen just once.

The TCR was taken from a human donor in good health. The sample taken for sequencing was CD8+ T cells from PBMCs. This chain links TRBV11-2 with TRBJ2-1; D is perhaps TRBD1 (5 bases). The CDR3 is CASSLGRKTEQFF. The CDR3 nucleotides read TGTGCCAGCAGCCTGGGGCGGAAAACTGAGCAGTTCTTC.